This TCR beta chain was identified during a study of Graves' ophthalmopathy and Graves' hyperthyroidism. Germline-derived CDR1 and CDR2 are MDHEN and SYDVKM. Germline trimming cut 5 bases from V and 0 bases from J; bases unmatched to any gene: 4. This CDR3 comprises 16 residues. Researchers took RNA transcripts and amplified TCR beta CDR3 regions from them. A first-round RT-PCR used HTBI primers, followed by a second-round multiplex PCR. TCRdb reanalysed the multiplex PCR reads using MiXCR and keeps one entry per CDR3 protein. The table shows 350,000 to 400,000 distinct CDR3 sequences, with approximately 16% occurring only once. This clonotype has only a few counts.

The rearrangement joins TRBV28 to TRBJ1-3; TRBD1 matches at 10 bases. The sequenced sample was peripheral blood. This receptor was taken from a woman aged 18-29 years with Graves' ophthalmopathy. CDR3 loop: CASSPWTGGSGNTIYF. CDR3 bases: TGTGCCAGCAGTCCCTGGACAGGGGGCTCTGGAAACACCATATATTTT.